These 27 T cell receptor beta chains originate from one sample sequenced in a study of blood T cell repertoires in COVID-19. Clones were read by immunoSEQ multiplex PCR, and TCRdb kept only the in-frame ones, dropping some. The table has some 180,000 clones, around 80% seen once. The sequencing input was PBMCs or T cells enriched from blood (not recorded which). All receptors come from a man aged 55 to 70 who had been exposed to COVID-19.

The gene calls are TRBV15 and TRBJ1-5; D unresolved. The CDR3 is made up of 14 amino acids. Germline assignment: CDR1 LNHNV and CDR2 YYDKDF (reference sequence). Trimming shortened V by 1 base and J by 3 bases, and 7 bases separated the two germline ends. Here the CDR3 reads CATSRGGNNQPQHF. Here the CDR3 DNA reads TGTGCCACCAGCAGAGGAGGCAACAATCAGCCCCAGCATTTT.

About this clone: Other DNA sequences from this sample encode an identical CDR3 as well. The chain recombines TRBV19 with TRBJ2-3; 13 bases fit TRBD2. J lost 5 bases, V lost 5 bases, and 7 bases had no gene match. The length of the CDR3 is 16 residues. CDR1 LNHDA and CDR2 SQIVND come from the germline V gene (reference sequence). The CDR3 sequence: CASSLLAGGFGDTQYF. Written as DNA, the CDR3 is TGTGCCAGTAGTCTACTAGCGGGAGGGTTTGGAGATACGCAGTATTTT.

This clone came up a few times. The rearrangement joins TRBV7-8 to TRBJ2-3; 11 bases fit TRBD2. Germline trimming cut 4 bases from V and 2 bases from J; bases unmatched to any gene: 8. There are 17 residues in the CDR3. Germline V CDR1 and CDR2: SGHVS, FQNEAQ. CDR3 sequence (DNA): TGTGCCAGCAGCTCATCCGGGACTAGCGGAATCACAGATACGCAGTATTTT. The encoded protein is CASSSSGTSGITDTQYF.

The chain's CDR3 is CASTLEGRRTGSYEQYF. The DNA of the CDR3 is TGTGCCAGCACCTTGGAGGGCCGAAGGACAGGGAGCTACGAGCAGTACTTC. The chain joins TRBV7-2 to TRBJ2-7; TRBD1 matches 8 bases. Germline V CDR1 and CDR2: SGHTA, FQGNSA. V was pared by 7 bases and J by 3 bases, with 17 bases of the junction left unmatched. This CDR3 spans 17 amino acids.

The genes are TRBV19 and TRBJ2-2, with TRBD2 matching over 10 bases. There are 14 residues in the CDR3. J gave up 1 base and V 8 bases, and 1 base lay outside the gene matches. Germline V gene sequence: CDR1 LNHDA, CDR2 SQIVND (reference sequence). The CDR3 nucleotides read TGTGCCAGTCGGACTAGCGGGAACACCGGGGAGCTGTTTTTT. Protein product: CASRTSGNTGELFF.

The V call is TRBV27, the J call TRBJ2-5; 9 bases are shared with TRBD1. CDR1 MNHEY and CDR2 SMNVEV come from the germline V gene (reference sequence). This CDR3 comprises 13 residues. J lost 7 bases, V lost 8 bases, and 8 bases had no gene match. The CDR3 reads CASRQGGPGTQYF. As DNA, the CDR3 is TGTGCCAGCCGACAGGGGGGCCCAGGGACCCAGTACTTC.

J is TRBJ2-7 and V is TRBV5-5; 8 bases match TRBD2. The V segment lost 4 bases and the J segment 0 bases; nucleotides outside the gene matches: 9. CDR3 length: 16 amino acids. The germline V gene has CDR1 SGHKS and CDR2 YYEKEE (reference sequence). CDR3 region: CASSAHTSGSSYEQYF. The DNA for the CDR3 is TGTGCCAGCAGCGCGCATACTAGCGGAAGCTCCTACGAGCAGTACTTC. Using reference TRBV5-5 and TRBJ2-7 for the parts outside the CDR3, the full variable domain is DAGVTQSPTHLIKTRGQQVTLRCSPISGHKSVSWYQQVLGQGPQFIFQYYEKEERGRGNFPDRFSARQFPNYSSELNVNALLLGDSALYLCASSAHTSGSSYEQYFGPGTRLTVT.

The chain couples TRBV11-3 to TRBJ2-1, with D possibly TRBD1 on 5 matching bases. The CDR3 consists of 13 residues. Trimming removed 5 bases at V and 8 bases at J, with 13 bases between. Germline CDR1 reads SGHNT; CDR2 reads YENEEA. The CDR3: CASSQVLGDEQFF. As DNA, the CDR3 is TGTGCCAGCAGCCAAGTTTTAGGGGATGAGCAGTTCTTC.

This sequence joins TRBV5-1 and TRBJ2-2; D remains unclear. Trimming left V 6 bases short and J 4 bases short, with 10 bases between. The CDR3 covers 13 residues. Germline CDR1 SGHRS, CDR2 YFSETQ. CDR3 loop: CASTPPRTGELFF. Written as DNA, the CDR3 is TGCGCCAGCACCCCCCCGCGCACCGGGGAGCTGTTTTTT.

This sequence joins TRBV25-1 and TRBJ1-2; the match to TRBD1 covers 7 bases. V shed 5 bases, J shed 2 bases, and the junction held 8 bases outside the gene matches. The CDR3 spans 15 residues. Germline loops: CDR1 MGHDK, CDR2 SYGVNS. CDR3 sequence (DNA): TGTGCCAGCAGTTCTGCCGGGACAGACAACTATGGCTACACCTTC. Residues: CASSSAGTDNYGYTF.

This clone was found once. In DNA form, the CDR3 reads TGTGCCAGCAGCTTAGTCTTGGCGGCGGCGGGCAATCAGCCCCAGCATTTT. As protein: CASSLVLAAAGNQPQHF. The chain carries TRBV7-9 and TRBJ1-5, with D uncertain. The V end lost 1 base, the J end lost 2 bases, and 15 bases lay between the germline ends. The germline V gene encodes CDR1 SEHNR and CDR2 FQNEAQ (reference sequence). The CDR3 is 17 residues long.

This clone was seen many times. The gene calls are TRBV7-9 and TRBJ2-7; 10 nucleotides align to TRBD1. Unmatched junction bases numbered 5, after V lost 3 bases and J lost 6 bases. Germline V gene sequence: CDR1 SEHNR, CDR2 FQNEAQ (reference sequence). The CDR3 has 14 amino acids. CDR3 region: CASSFDRGQSEQYF. CDR3 bases: TGTGCCAGCAGCTTTGACAGGGGGCAGTCCGAGCAGTACTTC.

V gene TRBV10-3 combines with J gene TRBJ1-1, with D perhaps TRBD1 (5 bases). The CDR3 is 15 residues long. Trimming removed 2 bases from V and 1 base from J, with 11 bases in between. Germline CDR1 ENHRY, CDR2 SYGVKD. DNA of the CDR3: TGTGCCATCAGTGAGAGCAGGGTTGGGAACACTGAAGCTTTCTTT. Encoded protein: CAISESRVGNTEAFF.

The chain has TRBV20-1 and TRBJ2-1; 7 nucleotides line up with TRBD2. The CDR3 has 11 residues. Germline V lookup: CDR1 DFQATT, CDR2 SNEGSKA (reference sequence). The V segment lost 7 bases and the J segment 10 bases; nucleotides outside the gene matches: 7. The CDR3 sequence is CSGASGLEQFF. The CDR3 DNA reads as TGCAGTGGAGCTAGCGGTTTGGAGCAGTTCTTC.

The V and J genes are TRBV19 and TRBJ1-1; D ambiguous. From germline, CDR1 is LNHDA and CDR2 SQIVND (reference sequence). V gave up 2 bases and J gave up 1 base, with 8 bases separating them. The CDR3 runs 14 residues. The CDR3 nucleotides are TGTGCCAGTAGTATAACGGGTAGGAACACTGAAGCTTTCTTT. Translated, it gives CASSITGRNTEAFF.

The rearrangement joins TRBV7-6 to TRBJ1-1; TRBD1 matches 11 bases. Germline CDR1 reads SGHVS; CDR2 reads FNYEAQ. V dropped 1 base and J dropped 1; count of bases not matched to a gene: 11. The CDR3 runs 19 residues. The CDR3 sequence is CASSLGPRTGGFANTEAFF. In nucleotides, the CDR3 is TGTGCCAGCAGCTTAGGTCCTAGGACAGGGGGCTTCGCGAACACTGAAGCTTTCTTT.

This sequence joins TRBV7-2 and TRBJ1-5; TRBD1 aligns across 9 bases. CDR3 length: 14 amino acids. V was clipped by 5 bases and J by 6 bases; unmatched bases: 5. Germline CDR1 SGHTA, CDR2 FQGNSA. This CDR3 is CASSPRTGVQPQHF. The CDR3 DNA follows: TGTGCCAGCAGCCCTCGGACAGGGGTTCAGCCCCAGCATTTT.

The chain links TRBV5-1 to TRBJ1-2; D gene uncertain. CDR1 and CDR2 from the germline V gene are SGHRS and YFSETQ. V lost 0 bases and J lost 5, with 17 bases in between. This CDR3 region has 16 residues. CDR3 nucleotides: TGCGCCAGCAGCTTGGGAGATGATCCTATACGGTATGGCTACACCTTC. It translates to CASSLGDDPIRYGYTF.

CDR3 sequence reads: CATSDPGQTAGYTF. CDR3 bases: TGTGCCACCAGTGACCCGGGACAGACCGCGGGCTACACCTTC. The chain combines TRBV24-1 with TRBJ1-2; TRBD1 matches 7 bases. CDR1 is KGHDR and CDR2 is SFDVKD in the germline V gene. The CDR3 covers 14 residues. Trimming cost V 4 bases and J 8 bases; bases outside gene matches: 9.

The gene calls are TRBV27 and TRBJ1-5; D is perhaps TRBD1 (5 bases). V lost 2 bases and J lost 5, with 7 bases in between. The CDR3 has 13 amino acids. Germline CDR1 MNHEY, CDR2 SMNVEV (reference sequence). This chain's CDR3 is CASSLVGDQPQHF. The CDR3 bases are TGTGCCAGCAGTTTAGTAGGGGATCAGCCCCAGCATTTT.

The chain carries TRBV5-1 and TRBJ2-4, with unresolved D. CDR1 SGHRS and CDR2 YFSETQ come from the germline V gene. This CDR3 region has 14 residues. V was trimmed by 4 bases and J by 0 bases, leaving 8 bases between them. The CDR3 sequence is CASSGSGAKNIQYF. The CDR3 DNA follows: TGCGCCAGCAGCGGGTCGGGAGCCAAAAACATTCAGTACTTC.

The rearrangement links TRBV20-1 to TRBJ2-7; D might be TRBD1 (6 bases). Germline V gives CDR1 DFQATT, CDR2 SNEGSKA (reference sequence). Trimming removed 8 bases from V and 4 bases from J, with 12 bases in between. CDR3 length: 11 amino acids. In DNA form, the CDR3 reads TGCAGTACCCCAGGGGTTTACGAGCAGTACTTC. Protein product: CSTPGVYEQYF.

The chain combines TRBV15 with TRBJ1-2; D not certain. The CDR3 totals 16 residues. CDR1 and CDR2 (germline): LNHNV, YYDKDF (reference sequence). V dropped 0 bases and J dropped 3 bases, with 14 bases sitting between them. In nucleotides, the CDR3 is TGTGCCACCAGCAGAGATCTGAGAGGAAGAGACTATGGCTACACCTTC. Translated, it gives CATSRDLRGRDYGYTF.

The chain has TRBV6-1 and TRBJ2-7, with D perhaps matching TRBD1 (5 bases). V lost 0 bases and J 4 bases, leaving 10 bases between the germline ends. CDR3 length equals 14 residues. Germline values: CDR1 MNHNS, CDR2 SASEGT. The CDR3 region has the DNA TGTGCCAGCAGTGAAGCGCAGGGTCGGTACGAGCAGTACTTC. It specifies CASSEAQGRYEQYF.

The CDR3: CASRSAARRETQYF. The CDR3 DNA is TGTGCCAGCAGGTCGGCCGCTAGGCGGGAGACCCAGTACTTC. The J gene is TRBJ2-5, the V gene TRBV5-4; D is undetermined. V was shortened by 5 bases and J by 5 bases, with 16 bases between the two germline ends. Germline V gene sequence: CDR1 SGHNT, CDR2 YYREEE (reference sequence). The CDR3 is made up of 14 amino acids.

This chain uses TRBV7-9 with TRBJ2-6, with 10 bases matching TRBD1. Germline V gives CDR1 SEHNR, CDR2 FQNEAQ (reference sequence). This CDR3 comprises 17 residues. With 4 bases clipped from V and 0 bases from J, the junction kept 3 bases outside the gene matches. The CDR3 here is CASSSGTGDSGANVLTF. CDR3 DNA sequence: TGTGCCAGCAGCTCCGGGACAGGGGACTCTGGGGCCAACGTCCTGACTTTC.

The chain uses TRBV30 and TRBJ2-5, with 10 bases identical to TRBD2. The CDR3 spans 12 residues. V shed 6 bases, J shed 5 bases, and the junction held 3 bases outside the gene matches. Germline V gene lookup returns CDR1 GTSNPN and CDR2 SVGIG (reference sequence). The CDR3 spells CACKREGETQYF. DNA of the CDR3: TGTGCCTGCAAGCGGGAGGGGGAGACCCAGTACTTC.